Presented here are 5 T cell receptor beta chains from one specimen sequenced in a study of T cells in Graves' hyperthyroidism and ophthalmopathy. TCR beta CDR3 regions were amplified from RNA. Carried out on the TCR CDR3, a first-round RT-PCR used the HTBI primer set. From the multiplex PCR reads, TCRdb called clonotypes with MiXCR, one entry per CDR3 protein. Here the sample spans more than 300,000 distinct CDR3 sequences, roughly 20% being singletons. What was sequenced was blood. These receptor sequences come from a man between 18 and 35 years old with Graves' ophthalmopathy.

A few counts support this clonotype. The chain has TRBV3-1 and TRBJ2-1; no definite D call. The CDR3 contains 13 residues. Between the trimmed V and J ends, which lost 4 bases and 4 bases, there was a span of 8 bases. Germline CDR1 LGHDT, CDR2 YNNKEL (reference sequence). The CDR3 region is CASSPTDYNEQFF. CDR3 DNA sequence: TGTGCCAGCAGCCCGACTGATTACAATGAGCAGTTCTTC.

V usage is TRBV7-8 and J usage is TRBJ1-3; 7 bases are shared with TRBD1. The CDR3 has 15 residues. The germline V gene encodes CDR1 SGHVS and CDR2 FQNEAQ. Losses at the gene ends were 3 bases for V and 4 bases for J; bases not matched to a gene: 6. CDR3 nucleotides: TGTGCCAGCAGCTTTAACAGGGGAGGAGGAAACACCATATATTTT. Translated, it gives CASSFNRGGGNTIYF. The variable domain in full, completed from reference TRBV7-8 and TRBJ1-3, reads GAGVSQSPRYKVAKRGQDVALRCDPISGHVSLFWYQQALGQGPEFLTYFQNEAQLDKSGLPSDRFFAERPEGSVSTLKIQRTQQEDSAVYLCASSFNRGGGNTIYFGEGSWLTVV.

This clonotype came up a few times. The chain combines TRBV13 with TRBJ2-3; D is undetermined. The CDR3 consists of 15 residues. Germline V lookup: CDR1 PRHDT, CDR2 FYEKMQ (reference sequence). Between the trimmed V and J ends, which lost 5 bases and 6 bases, there was a span of 18 bases. CDR3 region: CASSNERAHWDTQYF. For the CDR3, the DNA is TGTGCCAGCAGCAACGAGAGAGCCCACTGGGATACGCAGTATTTT.

This clonotype was recorded a few times. This rearrangement joins TRBV20-1 to TRBJ1-2; D is ambiguous. CDR1 and CDR2 from the germline V gene are DFQATT and SNEGSKA (reference sequence). Between the trimmed V and J ends, which lost 0 bases and 4 bases, there was a span of 6 bases. This CDR3 is built from 12 residues. CDR3 DNA: TGCAGTGCTAGAGAGACCACCTATGGCTACACCTTC. It yields the protein CSARETTYGYTF.

The chain links TRBV5-6 to TRBJ1-2; D gene uncertain. The germline V gene encodes CDR1 SGHDT and CDR2 YYEEEE. With 0 bases removed from V and 7 bases from J, the gap between germline ends came to 10 bases. This CDR3 comprises 13 residues. CDR3 sequence (DNA): TGTGCCAGCAGCTTGGAGGCCTGGAGTGGCTACACCTTC. This encodes CASSLEAWSGYTF. Complete variable domain (other parts from reference TRBV5-6 and TRBJ1-2): DAGVTQSPTHLIKTRGQQVTLRCSPKSGHDTVSWYQQALGQGPQFIFQYYEEEERQRGNFPDRFSGHQFPNYSSELNVNALLLGDSALYLCASSLEAWSGYTFGSGTRLTVV.